Sequencing of this T cell receptor beta chain was carried out in a study of blood T cell repertoires in COVID-19. V was pared by 3 bases and J by 2 bases, with 5 bases of the junction left unmatched. CDR3 length: 15 residues. Germline CDR1 is SGDLS and CDR2 is YYNGEE. Per the original data handling: Amplification of reference gene primers was used by the study to estimate nucleated cell counts. Repertoires were generated with immunoSEQ multiplex PCR, while TCRdb's copy carries only in-frame clones and drops some. V and J calls and clone size are those listed in that table; D and trimming were worked out from the DNA. Of approximately 300,000 clones listed, roughly 87% were seen once; the top ten hold 1%.

Sequences were obtained from peripheral blood. The clonotype comes from a man in his fifties or sixties with active or convalescent COVID-19. The chain links TRBV9 to TRBJ2-3; 8 bases map to TRBD2. Here the CDR3 reads CASSGAGGATDTQYF. CDR3 in DNA: TGTGCCAGCAGCGGAGCCGGGGGGGCCACAGATACGCAGTATTTT.